This TCR beta chain was recorded in a study of T cell responses to AZD1222 COVID-19 vaccine. Regarding this clone: What it recognizes is unknown.

Whole-study results and caveats: Among the donors, most were white British and more were female, and clonal diversity was possibly underestimated.

CDR3 length: 14 residues. V was trimmed by 2 bases and J by 2 bases, leaving 8 bases between them. Germline assignment: CDR1 MRHNA and CDR2 SNTAGT. The assay was immunoSEQ multiplex PCR, and TCRdb's table has in-frame clones only and misses some. The sample lists approximately 30,000 clones; approximately 80% were seen once. The specimen comprised peripheral blood, sampled 28 days after the second AZD1222 dose. The clonotype originates from an adult who received the AZD1222 COVID-19 vaccine. The chain combines TRBV6-4 with TRBJ2-3, with a weak D call TRBD2 (7 bases). The DNA of the CDR3 is TGTGCCAGCAGTGACGGGGGGGCCACAGATACGCAGTATTTT. Its protein is CASSDGGATDTQYF.